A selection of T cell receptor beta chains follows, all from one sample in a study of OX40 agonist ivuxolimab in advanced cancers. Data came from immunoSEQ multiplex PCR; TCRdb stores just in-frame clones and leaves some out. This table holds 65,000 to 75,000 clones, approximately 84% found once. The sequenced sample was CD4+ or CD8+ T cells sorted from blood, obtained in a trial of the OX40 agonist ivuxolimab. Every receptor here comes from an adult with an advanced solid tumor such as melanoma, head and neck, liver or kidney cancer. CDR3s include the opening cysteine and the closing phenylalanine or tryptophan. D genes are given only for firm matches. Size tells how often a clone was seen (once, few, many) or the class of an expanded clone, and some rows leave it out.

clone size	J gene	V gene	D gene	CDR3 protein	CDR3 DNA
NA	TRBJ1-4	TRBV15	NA	CATSRDLLNEKLFF	TGTGCCACCAGCAGAGATTTACTGAATGAAAAACTGTTTTTT
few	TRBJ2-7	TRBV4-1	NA	CASSQDLVRAAEQYF	TGCGCCAGCAGCCAAGATCTTGTCAGGGCGGCCGAGCAGTACTTC
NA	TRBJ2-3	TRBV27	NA	CASSLNLALTDTQYF	TGTGCCAGCAGTTTAAATCTAGCGCTGACAGATACGCAGTATTTT
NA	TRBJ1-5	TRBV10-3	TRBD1	CAISERYRGSNQPQHF	TGTGCCATCAGTGAGAGGTACAGGGGCAGCAATCAGCCCCAGCATTTT
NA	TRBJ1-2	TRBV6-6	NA	CASSPRGRFGYTF	TGTGCCAGCAGCCCCCGGGGTCGCTTTGGCTACACCTTC
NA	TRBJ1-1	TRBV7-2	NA	CASSLTGFGTEAFF	TGTGCCAGCAGCTTAACAGGGTTCGGGACTGAAGCTTTCTTT
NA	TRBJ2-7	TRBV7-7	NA	CASSTDREGEQYF	TGTGCTAGCAGCACGGACAGGGAGGGAGAGCAGTACTTC
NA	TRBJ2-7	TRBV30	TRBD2	CAWSRLAGGFDEQYF	TGTGCCTGGAGTAGGCTAGCGGGGGGATTCGACGAGCAGTACTTC
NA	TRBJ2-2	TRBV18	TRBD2	CASSPQAGADTGELFF	TGTGCCAGCTCACCTCAGGCGGGAGCCGACACCGGGGAGCTGTTTTTT
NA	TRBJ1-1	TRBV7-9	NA	CASSHPGGTAFF	TGTGCCAGCAGCCATCCCGGGGGGACAGCTTTCTTT
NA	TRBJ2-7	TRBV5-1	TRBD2	CASSAPRGLVTSEQYF	TGCGCCAGCAGTGCACCCCGCGGACTAGTCACGAGTGAGCAGTACTTC
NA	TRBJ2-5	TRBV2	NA	CASIRIRRAPRETQYF	TGTGCCAGCATCCGAATCCGGCGGGCACCCCGAGAGACCCAGTACTTC
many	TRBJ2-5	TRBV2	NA	CASSEGTYDQETQYF	TGTGCCAGCAGTGAAGGAACGTACGATCAAGAGACCCAGTACTTC
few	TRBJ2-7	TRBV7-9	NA	CASSLASFYEQYF	TGTGCCAGCAGCTTAGCCTCCTTCTACGAGCAGTACTTC
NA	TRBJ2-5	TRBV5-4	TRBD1	CASSRGQQETQYF	TGTGCCAGCAGCCGGGGACAGCAAGAGACCCAGTACTTC
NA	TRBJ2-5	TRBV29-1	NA	CSVSLGETQYF	TGCAGCGTCAGCCTAGGGGAGACCCAGTACTTC
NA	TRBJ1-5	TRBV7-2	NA	CASSFTGASNQPQHF	TGTGCCAGCAGCTTTACGGGAGCGTCGAATCAGCCCCAGCATTTT
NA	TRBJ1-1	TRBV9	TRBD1	CASSDDRVNTEAFF	TGTGCCAGCAGCGACGACAGGGTGAACACTGAAGCTTTCTTT
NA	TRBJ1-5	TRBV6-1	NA	CASSDRGSQPQHF	TGTGCCAGCAGTGACAGGGGATCGCAGCCCCAGCATTTT
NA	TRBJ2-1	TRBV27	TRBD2	CASSSSGRDNEQFF	TGTGCCAGCAGCTCTAGCGGGAGGGACAATGAGCAGTTCTTC
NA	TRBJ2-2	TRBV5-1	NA	CASSLGVTGELFF	TGCGCCAGCAGCTTGGGGGTCACCGGGGAGCTGTTTTTT
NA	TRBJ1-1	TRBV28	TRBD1	CASSGGQGWTEAFF	TGTGCCAGCAGTGGGGGACAGGGGTGGACTGAAGCTTTCTTT
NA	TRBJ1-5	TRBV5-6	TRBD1	CASSLGTGQSSQPQHF	TGTGCCAGCAGCTTGGGTACGGGACAGTCATCCCAGCCCCAGCATTTT
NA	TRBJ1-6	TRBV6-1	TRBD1	CASSEGDRDRSPLHF	TGTGCCAGCAGTGAAGGGGACAGGGATCGCTCACCCCTCCACTTT